The T cell receptor (beta chain) described here comes from a study of blood T cell repertoires in COVID-19. Study details: The samples span acute and convalescent COVID-19 from the United States, Italy and Spain. The cDNA or gDNA used as material had been derived from T cells, B-cell-depleted T cells, or PBMCs.

This clone appeared a single time. Per the study methods: Quantification of nucleated cells was approximated via reference gene primer amplification. Produced via immunoSEQ multiplex PCR; TCRdb's table is partial and in-frame only. V and J calls and clone size are as listed in that table; D and trimming were resolved from the DNA. The sample contains about 160,000 clones, just over 85% of which appear only once. Sequenced sample: peripheral blood. The clonotype comes from a man in his sixties or seventies with acute or convalescent COVID-19.

Here the CDR3 DNA reads TGTGCCAGCAGTTACTCGCAGGGGACCACTGAAGCTTTCTTT. This sequence encodes CASSYSQGTTEAFF. V gene TRBV6-6 combines with J gene TRBJ1-1, with D possibly matching TRBD1 (6 bases). V lost 0 bases and J lost 4, with 9 bases in between. The CDR3 is made up of 14 amino acids. The germline V gene encodes CDR1 MNHNY and CDR2 SVGAGI (reference sequence).